The 5 T cell receptor beta chains reported below all come from one sample, sequenced in a study of blood T cell repertoires in COVID-19. TCRdb's copy holds only in-frame clones and misses some; the assay was immunoSEQ multiplex PCR. The sample contains about 250,000 clones, approximately 85% of which appear only once. What was sequenced was peripheral blood. All receptors derive from a man aged 50 or older with acute or convalescent COVID-19.

This clone was recorded once. The chain joins TRBV24-1 to TRBJ1-2; TRBD1 matches 7 bases. V lost 3 bases to trimming and J lost 4 bases; unmatched junction nucleotides: 4. CDR1 is KGHDR, CDR2 SFDVKD, per germline. The CDR3 loop spans 14 amino acids. CDR3 region: CATSDIDRAYGYTF. Written as DNA, the CDR3 is TGTGCCACCAGTGATATCGACAGGGCCTATGGCTACACCTTC.

The J gene is TRBJ1-6, the V gene TRBV2, with 12 bases lining up with TRBD1. The V segment lost 7 bases and the J segment 9 bases; nucleotides outside the gene matches: 13. The CDR3 runs 17 residues. In germline, CDR1 is SNHLY, CDR2 FYNNEI. Written as DNA, the CDR3 is TGTGCCAGCATGAGAGAGCCCGGGACAGGGGGCGGTTCACCCCTCCACTTT. Its protein product is CASMREPGTGGGSPLHF.

This clone was detected only once. The J gene is TRBJ1-1, the V gene TRBV15; no definite D call. Germline V gene lookup returns CDR1 LNHNV and CDR2 YYDKDF (reference sequence). CDR3 size: 14 residues. Trimming left V 3 bases short and J 1 base short, with 9 bases between. In DNA, the CDR3 is TGTGCCACCAGCAGTCCTGTCCCGAACACTGAAGCTTTCTTT. This encodes CATSSPVPNTEAFF.

This clone was observed once. The rearrangement joins TRBV12-2 to TRBJ1-6; the DNA was not used to check the table's D call, TRBD1. TRBV12-2 is termed a pseudogene. This CDR3 is 18 amino acids long. The CDR3 region is CASRSSDAGAFIDSPLHF. The CDR3 nucleotides are TGTGCAAGTCGCTCGTCGGACGCAGGGGCGTTTATTGATTCACCCCTCCACTTT.

The V call is TRBV10-3, the J call TRBJ2-7; TRBD1 is a possible D gene (6 bases). CDR1 ENHRY and CDR2 SYGVKD come from the germline V gene. The CDR3 length is 14 residues. The V end lost 6 bases, the J end lost 6 bases, and 18 bases lay between the germline ends. The CDR3 DNA is TGTGCCATCAGCGCAGGGGTGGGTCCTTCCGAGCAGTACTTC. This translates into CAISAGVGPSEQYF.